A selection of T cell receptor beta chains follows, all from one sample in a study of beta chain features in type 1 diabetes. Repertoires were generated with immunoSEQ multiplex PCR, while TCRdb's copy carries only in-frame clones and drops some. Among 160,000 or so clones listed, roughly 60% were seen once. The source material was naive CD4+ T cells from blood. These receptors were collected from a man in his thirties or forties with type 1 diabetes. The CDR3 runs from the conserved cysteine through the conserved F or W. D genes are given only for firm matches.

V gene: TRBV10-3
J gene: TRBJ2-5
D gene: .
CDR3 protein: CAISDPQETQYF

V gene: TRBV18
J gene: TRBJ2-3
D gene: .
CDR3 protein: CASSPAGSHTDTQYF

V gene: TRBV30
J gene: TRBJ2-5
D gene: .
CDR3 protein: CAWMGTETQYF

V gene: TRBV7-6
J gene: TRBJ2-1
D gene: TRBD2
CDR3 protein: CASSLALAGGPGNEQFF

V gene: TRBV29-1
J gene: TRBJ1-2
D gene: .
CDR3 protein: CSVEFTRARGYTF

V gene: TRBV5-1
J gene: TRBJ1-4
D gene: TRBD1
CDR3 protein: CASSQDRGREKLFF

V gene: TRBV4-3
J gene: TRBJ1-2
D gene: TRBD1
CDR3 protein: CASSHDRGGYTF

V gene: TRBV9
J gene: TRBJ2-5
D gene: .
CDR3 protein: CASSVRSGTETQYF

V gene: TRBV5-6
J gene: TRBJ1-1
D gene: .
CDR3 protein: CASSLQGNTEAFF

V gene: TRBV30
J gene: TRBJ2-7
D gene: TRBD2
CDR3 protein: CAWSVGTSVYEQYF

V gene: TRBV7-2
J gene: TRBJ1-1
D gene: .
CDR3 protein: CASSLAQDEAFF

V gene: TRBV30
J gene: TRBJ1-5
D gene: TRBD1
CDR3 protein: CAWRKTGKKGNQPQHF

V gene: TRBV6-6
J gene: TRBJ2-2
D gene: .
CDR3 protein: CASSAGDQARGLVFF

V gene: TRBV20-1
J gene: TRBJ2-5
D gene: .
CDR3 protein: CSGRVQETQYF

V gene: TRBV4-3
J gene: TRBJ2-3
D gene: .
CDR3 protein: CASSQDKGIGTDTQYF

V gene: TRBV5-6
J gene: TRBJ1-6
D gene: .
CDR3 protein: CASSWDNYNSPLHF

V gene: TRBV28
J gene: TRBJ2-1
D gene: .
CDR3 protein: CASSLLRTYNEQFF

V gene: TRBV30
J gene: TRBJ2-5
D gene: TRBD1
CDR3 protein: CAWSATGTGGETQYF

V gene: TRBV7-2
J gene: TRBJ2-1
D gene: .
CDR3 protein: CASSLSAPTYNEQFF

V gene: TRBV7-8
J gene: TRBJ2-5
D gene: .
CDR3 protein: CASSWGQRETQYF

V gene: TRBV7-9
J gene: TRBJ2-7
D gene: .
CDR3 protein: CASSLVGLQDRSYEQYF

V gene: TRBV7-6
J gene: TRBJ2-2
D gene: .
CDR3 protein: CASSTAQLANTGELFF

V gene: TRBV29-1
J gene: TRBJ2-7
D gene: .
CDR3 protein: CSVERDDKGPPYEQYF

V gene: TRBV9
J gene: TRBJ1-6
D gene: .
CDR3 protein: CASSFAGENLRDSPLHF

V gene: TRBV4-3
J gene: TRBJ2-7
D gene: .
CDR3 protein: CASSQDPPGDDDEQYF

V gene: TRBV29-1
J gene: TRBJ1-5
D gene: .
CDR3 protein: CSVEEARGQPQHF

V gene: TRBV11-2
J gene: TRBJ2-7
D gene: .
CDR3 protein: CASSDGSGGRREQYF

V gene: TRBV7-2
J gene: TRBJ2-1
D gene: .
CDR3 protein: CASSLGAGSSYNEQFF

V gene: TRBV14
J gene: TRBJ1-6
D gene: .
CDR3 protein: CASRQHYNSPLHF

V gene: TRBV14
J gene: TRBJ1-1
D gene: .
CDR3 protein: CASSQDTLNTEAFF

V gene: TRBV29-1
J gene: TRBJ2-7
D gene: TRBD2
CDR3 protein: CSVEDFPGTSGAYEQYF

V gene: TRBV7-9
J gene: TRBJ2-5
D gene: .
CDR3 protein: CASSPEGETQYF

V gene: TRBV29-1
J gene: TRBJ1-3
D gene: TRBD1
CDR3 protein: CSVAGGPGNTIYF

V gene: TRBV5-6
J gene: TRBJ2-3
D gene: .
CDR3 protein: CASSLTDTQYF

V gene: TRBV30
J gene: TRBJ1-1
D gene: .
CDR3 protein: CAWSYRMNTEAFF

V gene: TRBV6-5
J gene: TRBJ2-1
D gene: .
CDR3 protein: CASREGGEQFF

V gene: TRBV7-2
J gene: TRBJ1-6
D gene: TRBD1
CDR3 protein: CASSLDRGGGSPLHF

V gene: TRBV7-9
J gene: TRBJ2-6
D gene: .
CDR3 protein: CASSLPGSGANVLTF

V gene: TRBV29-1
J gene: TRBJ2-3
D gene: TRBD2
CDR3 protein: CSVVLAGDTDTQYF

V gene: TRBV5-4
J gene: TRBJ1-2
D gene: .
CDR3 protein: CASSFNDGYTF

V gene: TRBV20-1
J gene: TRBJ2-5
D gene: .
CDR3 protein: CSARAGETQYF

V gene: TRBV30
J gene: TRBJ1-1
D gene: TRBD1
CDR3 protein: CAWSRADRDNTEAFF

V gene: TRBV30
J gene: TRBJ2-7
D gene: TRBD1
CDR3 protein: CAWSVMQGARNEQYF

V gene: TRBV29-1
J gene: TRBJ1-3
D gene: .
CDR3 protein: CSVFGQSGNTIYF

V gene: TRBV23-1
J gene: TRBJ2-7
D gene: TRBD1
CDR3 protein: CASSHHVTGVYEQYF

V gene: TRBV14
J gene: TRBJ1-2
D gene: .
CDR3 protein: CASSQDRGSLDTNYGYTF

V gene: TRBV25-1
J gene: TRBJ1-1
D gene: TRBD1
CDR3 protein: CASSEAGTVYEAFF

V gene: TRBV7-2
J gene: TRBJ2-5
D gene: .
CDR3 protein: CASSVQKGGGETQYF

V gene: TRBV19
J gene: TRBJ1-5
D gene: .
CDR3 protein: CASSNRRTGRQPQHF

V gene: TRBV9
J gene: TRBJ2-1
D gene: TRBD2
CDR3 protein: CASSVVAGQQFF